This TCR beta chain was recorded in a study of cytomegalovirus exposure and HLA in healthy donors. Study-level background: Tens of millions of unique TCR sequences came from HLA-typed donors in an early release.

The study ran its PCR with 60 Vbeta and 13 Jbeta primers. The repertoire was sequenced with immunoSEQ multiplex PCR; TCRdb's copy has only in-frame clones and lacks some. The repertoire holds over 150,000 clones, with about 75% as singletons. CDR3 length equals 13 residues. Trimming cost V 3 bases and J 5 bases, with 8 bases left between them. Per germline, CDR1 MGHDK and CDR2 SYGVNS. The sequence was collected from a man younger than 30 in good health and CMV-seronegative. V and J are TRBV25-1 and TRBJ1-5; the D gene is possibly TRBD1 (6 bases). Input material: PBMCs. CDR3 nucleotides: TGTGCCAGCAGTGATGGACAGTATCAGCCCCAGCATTTT. Translated: CASSDGQYQPQHF. Full variable domain (missing parts from reference TRBV25-1 and TRBJ1-5): EADIYQTPRYLVIGTGKKITLECSQTMGHDKMYWYQQDPGMELHLIHYSYGVNSTEKGDLSSESTVSRIRTEHFPLTLESARPSHTSQYLCASSDGQYQPQHFGDGTRLSIL.